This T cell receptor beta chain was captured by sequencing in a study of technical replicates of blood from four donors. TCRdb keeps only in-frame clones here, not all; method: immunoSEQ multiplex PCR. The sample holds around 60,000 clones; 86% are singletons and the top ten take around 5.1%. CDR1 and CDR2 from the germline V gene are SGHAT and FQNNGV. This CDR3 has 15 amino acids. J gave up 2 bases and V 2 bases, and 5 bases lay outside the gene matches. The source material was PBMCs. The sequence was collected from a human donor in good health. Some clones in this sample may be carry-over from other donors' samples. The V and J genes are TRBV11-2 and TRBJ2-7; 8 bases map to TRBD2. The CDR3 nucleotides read TGTGCCAGCAGCTTATTAGCGGGGTACGCCTACGAGCAGTACTTC. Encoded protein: CASSLLAGYAYEQYF.